These 29 T cell receptor beta chains originate from one sample sequenced in a study of Graves' ophthalmopathy and Graves' hyperthyroidism. Amplification targeted the TCR beta CDR3 regions, with RNA transcripts as the source material. First-round RT-PCR employed HTBI primers, with a second-round multiplex PCR after it. TCRdb reprocessed the multiplex PCR reads via MiXCR and lists one record per CDR3 protein. The sample contains about 220,000 distinct CDR3 sequences, 20% to 25% of which appear only once. The sample taken for sequencing was peripheral blood. The receptors stem from a woman aged 50 to 60 with Graves' ophthalmopathy.

This clonotype was detected many times. The chain combines TRBV5-6 with TRBJ2-5, with 7 nucleotides matching TRBD1. V shed 4 bases and J 2 bases; nucleotides not matched to a gene: 8. The length of the CDR3 is 15 residues. Germline V lookup: CDR1 SGHDT, CDR2 YYEEEE. The CDR3 DNA is TGTGCCAGCAGCCACACAGGGGTGGGACAAGAGACCCAGTACTTC. It translates to CASSHTGVGQETQYF.

This clonotype was seen repeatedly, ten times or more. The V call is TRBV2, the J call TRBJ1-3; D uncertain. The CDR3 runs to 15 residues. Per the germline V gene, CDR1 is SNHLY and CDR2 is FYNNEI. V was pared by 6 bases and J by 0 bases, with 12 bases between. This CDR3 reads CASRFESDSGNTIYF. CDR3 sequence (DNA): TGTGCCAGCAGATTTGAGAGCGACTCTGGAAACACCATATATTTT. Full variable domain (remainder filled in from reference TRBV2 and TRBJ1-3): EPEVTQTPSHQVTQMGQEVILRCVPISNHLYFYWYRQILGQKVEFLVSFYNNEISEKSEIFDDQFSVERPDGSNFTLKIRSTKLEDSAMYFCASRFESDSGNTIYFGEGSWLTVV.

This clonotype was seen at least ten times. This chain uses TRBV27 with TRBJ1-6; tentative D call: TRBD1 (6 bases). Per germline, CDR1 MNHEY and CDR2 SMNVEV (reference sequence). V was shortened by 6 bases and J by 7 bases, with 13 bases between the two germline ends. The length of the CDR3 is 14 residues. CDR3 sequence (DNA): TGTGCCAGCAGGACAGGACAGCAAAATTCACCCCTCCACTTT. Translation: CASRTGQQNSPLHF.

This chain joins TRBV15 and TRBJ2-5; TRBD1 might be the D (6 bases). The CDR3 covers 14 residues. Germline V gene data show CDR1 as LNHNV and CDR2 as YYDKDF (reference sequence). V was pared by 8 bases and J by 5 bases, with 18 bases between. CDR3: CATSPLTGFETQYF. CDR3 coding DNA: TGTGCCACCTCCCCATTAACAGGGTTTGAGACCCAGTACTTC.

The genes are TRBV6-2 or TRBV6-3 and TRBJ1-1; D is perhaps TRBD1 (6 bases). The germline V gene has CDR1 MNHEY and CDR2 SVGEGT. V dropped 6 bases and J dropped 6 bases, with 14 bases sitting between them. This CDR3 is 13 amino acids long. This CDR3 is CASRRTDNAEAFF. CDR3 bases: TGTGCCAGCAGACGGACAGATAACGCTGAAGCTTTCTTT.

This clonotype was recorded at least ten times. The chain employs TRBV9 and TRBJ2-5; maybe TRBD2 (6 bases). The CDR3 has 16 amino acids. V lost 0 bases, J lost 1 base, and 13 bases lay in between. CDR1 is SGDLS and CDR2 is YYNGEE in the germline V gene. The CDR3 loop reads CASSVVSGAPQETQYF. Here the CDR3 DNA reads TGTGCCAGCAGCGTAGTCTCGGGAGCCCCCCAAGAGACCCAGTACTTC.

This clonotype was counted ten times or more. This sequence joins TRBV28 and TRBJ2-7; TRBD1 is a possible D gene (5 bases). This CDR3 is built from 16 residues. Germline CDR1 and CDR2: MDHEN and SYDVKM. V gave up 7 bases and J gave up 0 bases, with 19 bases separating them. The CDR3 DNA is TGTGCCAGCAATACAGGACCATTTAGCCTCTCCTACGAGCAGTACTTC. Protein product: CASNTGPFSLSYEQYF.

The chain couples TRBV20-1 to TRBJ2-7; D is possibly TRBD1 (6 bases). V was trimmed by 2 bases and J by 3 bases, leaving 17 bases between them. There are 15 residues in the CDR3. The germline V gene has CDR1 DFQATT and CDR2 SNEGSKA (reference sequence). CDR3 nucleotide sequence: TGCAGTGCTAGAATGAATAACAGGGCCCGCTACGAGCAGTACTTC. Its protein is CSARMNNRARYEQYF.

A few counts support this clonotype. The V call is TRBV29-1, the J call TRBJ2-3; D tentatively reads TRBD1 or TRBD2 (5 bases each). The germline gives CDR1 SQVTM, CDR2 ANQGSEA. CDR3 length: 15 amino acids. With 2 bases removed from V and 10 bases from J, the gap between germline ends came to 22 bases. The CDR3 DNA follows: TGCAGCGTTGAAAGTTTCGGGGCTGGTCCTTTCTCGCAGTATTTT. Translated: CSVESFGAGPFSQYF.

This clonotype turned up a few times. The chain recombines TRBV7-3 with TRBJ2-6; 9 bases are shared with TRBD1. This CDR3 contains 18 residues. Per germline, CDR1 SGHTA and CDR2 FQGTGA. V gave up 5 bases and J gave up 2 bases; unmatched junction bases: 10. The CDR3 DNA reads TGTGCCAGCAGCCTCGGACAGGGGTTAGGAGCTGGGGCCAACGTCCTGACTTTC. Protein sequence: CASSLGQGLGAGANVLTF.

This clonotype was observed many times. For the CDR3, the DNA is TGTGCCATCAGTGAGTCGAATCAGCCCCAGCATTTT. Amino acids: CAISESNQPQHF. This chain uses TRBV10-3 with TRBJ1-5; unclear D gene. The CDR3 has 12 residues. Germline V gene lookup returns CDR1 ENHRY and CDR2 SYGVKD. V gave up 0 bases and J gave up 4 bases, with 1 base separating them.

This clonotype was counted ten times or more. The chain joins TRBV20-1 to TRBJ1-5, with D possibly TRBD1 on 5 matching bases. This CDR3 is 12 amino acids long. The germline gives CDR1 DFQATT, CDR2 SNEGSKA (reference sequence). The germline V and J ends were trimmed by 6 bases and 5 bases, with 11 bases remaining between them. CDR3 sequence (DNA): TGCAGTGCGACGGGGGGAGATCAGCCCCAGCATTTT. Its protein product is CSATGGDQPQHF.

This clonotype appeared many times. CDR3 amino acids: CASSESSGAYEQYF. The CDR3, as DNA: TGTGCCAGCAGTGAATCTTCAGGGGCCTACGAGCAGTACTTC. The V call is TRBV25-1, the J call TRBJ2-7, with a possible D match to TRBD1 (6 bases). This CDR3 contains 14 residues. The V gene's germline CDR1 is MGHDK and CDR2 SYGVNS. V lost 1 base to trimming and J lost 2 bases, with 9 bases between them.

The V and J genes are TRBV28 and TRBJ2-7; possibly TRBD1 for D (6 bases). The CDR3 contains 14 residues. Deletions cut 8 bases from V and 0 bases from J, with 14 bases between. Germline V gene lookup returns CDR1 MDHEN and CDR2 SYDVKM. The CDR3 DNA sequence: TGTGCCAGCTCCGCCAGGACAGCCTCCTACGAGCAGTACTTC. Translated, it gives CASSARTASYEQYF.

This clonotype was detected many times. The chain employs TRBV14 and TRBJ2-2; the D gene is possibly TRBD2 (6 bases). The CDR3 has 17 residues. Germline V gene lookup returns CDR1 SGHDN and CDR2 FVKESK. V dropped 2 bases and J dropped 3 bases, with 16 bases sitting between them. The CDR3 DNA sequence: TGTGCCAGCAGCCAATCGAACCCGGGACTCCACACCGGGGAGCTGTTTTTT. This sequence encodes CASSQSNPGLHTGELFF.

This clonotype was seen a handful of times. The V call is TRBV12-3 or TRBV12-4, the J call TRBJ1-5; D is perhaps TRBD1 (5 bases). V was clipped by 5 bases and J by 2 bases, with 13 bases between them. The CDR3 consists of 15 residues. CDR3 region: CASSPVLGGNQPQHF. The CDR3 DNA reads as TGTGCCAGCAGTCCCGTGTTGGGGGGCAATCAGCCCCAGCATTTT.

This clonotype was counted ten times or more. The chain is built from TRBV28 and TRBJ2-7, with a weak D call TRBD1 (6 bases). Deletions cut 7 bases from V and 3 bases from J, with 10 bases between. The CDR3 is 12 amino acids. The germline V gene encodes CDR1 MDHEN and CDR2 SYDVKM. CDR3 DNA sequence: TGTGCCAGCAAGACAGGAGTCTACGAGCAGTACTTC. Protein sequence: CASKTGVYEQYF.

This clonotype was observed a few times. This may be a read error: a much more frequent sequence differs by one nucleotide. The chain joins TRBV5-1 to TRBJ1-1, with D hard to call. Trimming stripped 0 bases from V and 1 base from J, with 10 bases between. The CDR3 is 15 residues long. Per the germline V gene, CDR1 is SGHRS and CDR2 is YFSETQ. The CDR3 loop is CASSLGVTTNTEAFF. The CDR3 nucleotides are TGCGCCAGCAGCTTGGGGGTGACAACGAACACTGAAGCTTTCTTT. Full variable domain (rest looked up from reference TRBV5-1 and TRBJ1-1): KAGVTQTPRYLIKTRGQQVTLSCSPISGHRSVSWYQQTPGQGLQFLFEYFSETQRNKGNFPGRFSGRQFSNSRSEMNVSTLELGDSALYLCASSLGVTTNTEAFFGQGTRLTVV.

Regarding this clonotype: This may arise from a read error, as a much more abundant clone is one base away. DNA of the CDR3: TGTGCCAGCGGGTCAGGGACCTACGAGCAGTACTTC. Residues: CASGSGTYEQYF. The V gene is TRBV2, the J gene TRBJ2-7; D possibly corresponds to TRBD1 (5 bases). Germline CDR1 SNHLY, CDR2 FYNNEI. The ends were cut back, 8 bases at V and 2 bases at J, with 10 bases in the middle. The CDR3 spans 12 residues.

This clonotype was recorded many times. The J gene is TRBJ1-5, the V gene TRBV10-3; 8 bases agree with TRBD1. The germline V gene encodes CDR1 ENHRY and CDR2 SYGVKD. CDR3 size: 15 residues. The V and J ends lost 9 bases and 0 bases, in that order; junction bases with no gene match: 7. CDR3 coding DNA: TGTGCCATTACTCCAGGGGGCCTTAGCAATCAGCCCCAGCATTTT. Protein: CAITPGGLSNQPQHF.

This clonotype was observed many times. V usage is TRBV2 and J usage is TRBJ1-1; D gene unclear. V was trimmed by 8 bases and J by 1 base, leaving 8 bases between them. CDR3 length equals 12 residues. CDR1 and CDR2 from the germline V gene are SNHLY and FYNNEI. The CDR3 reads CASVRQNTEAFF. CDR3 nucleotide sequence: TGTGCCAGCGTTAGACAGAACACTGAAGCTTTCTTT.

The chain combines TRBV24-1 with TRBJ1-2, with D possibly TRBD1 on 5 matching bases. This CDR3 region has 14 residues. V lost 3 bases and J lost 1, with 8 bases in between. Germline CDR1 KGHDR, CDR2 SFDVKD. In DNA form, the CDR3 reads TGTGCCACCAGTGATGGGGGACTTAACTATGGCTACACCTTC. Amino acids: CATSDGGLNYGYTF.

This clonotype was detected many times. This rearrangement joins TRBV7-3 to TRBJ1-1, with D maybe TRBD1 (6 bases). Germline V gene sequence: CDR1 SGHTA, CDR2 FQGTGA. This CDR3 has 15 residues. Trimming shortened V by 5 bases and J by 1 base, and 14 bases separated the two germline ends. In DNA, the CDR3 is TGTGCCAGCAGCAAGGTGGGGGGCTCGAACACTGAAGCTTTCTTT. Translating it yields CASSKVGGSNTEAFF.

This chain joins TRBV19 and TRBJ1-6; D remains unclear. This CDR3 is built from 16 residues. Trimming removed 5 bases from V and 1 base from J, with 12 bases in between. Germline V gene lookup returns CDR1 LNHDA and CDR2 SQIVND (reference sequence). For the CDR3, the DNA is TGTGCCAGTAGTTTTTTGGCGGGATCCTATAATTCACCCCTCCACTTT. Protein sequence: CASSFLAGSYNSPLHF.

This clonotype appeared many times. In DNA, the CDR3 is TGTGCCAGTAGTAGCACCGGGACAGGGTCTGGCTACACCTTC. Translation: CASSSTGTGSGYTF. The V gene is TRBV19, the J gene TRBJ1-2; 9 bases agree with TRBD1. The CDR3 length is 14 residues. V was pared by 4 bases and J by 7 bases, with 7 bases of the junction left unmatched. The germline gives CDR1 LNHDA, CDR2 SQIVND (reference sequence).

This clonotype appeared many times. The chain joins TRBV19 to TRBJ1-5, with TRBD1 identical over 9 bases. The CDR3 is 17 amino acids. Germline loops: CDR1 LNHDA, CDR2 SQIVND (reference sequence). Trimming took 7 bases from V and 2 from J; bases not matched to a gene: 12. For the CDR3, the DNA is TGTGCCAGTAAAAAGTCGGACAGGGGATTGCGCAATCAGCCCCAGCATTTT. Protein: CASKKSDRGLRNQPQHF.

This clonotype appeared many times. The chain is built from TRBV11-1 and TRBJ2-3, with 12 bases identical to TRBD2. The CDR3 sequence is 15 residues long. Germline CDR1 reads SGHAT; CDR2 reads FQDESV (reference sequence). V was clipped by 4 bases and J by 5 bases; unmatched bases: 4. The CDR3 bases are TGTGCCAGCAGCTCTAGCGGGAGGGCCGGAGATACGCAGTATTTT. It specifies CASSSSGRAGDTQYF.

This clonotype was seen repeatedly, ten times or more. The chain carries TRBV5-8 and TRBJ2-5; 7 nucleotides match TRBD1. CDR3 length equals 16 residues. Looked up from germline, CDR1 is SGHTS and CDR2 is YDEGEE. J gave up 1 base and V 0 bases, and 6 bases lay outside the gene matches. CDR3 in DNA: TGTGCCAGCAGCTTGGTACAGGGGTCATTCCAAGAGACCCAGTACTTC. Its translation is CASSLVQGSFQETQYF.

The J gene is TRBJ1-1, the V gene TRBV28, with D perhaps TRBD1 (6 bases). CDR1 and CDR2 from the germline V gene are MDHEN and SYDVKM. The CDR3 is 14 amino acids. The ends were cut back, 8 bases at V and 1 base at J, with 14 bases in the middle. The CDR3 reads CASRATGKNTEAFF. The CDR3, as DNA: TGTGCCAGCCGGGCGACAGGAAAGAACACTGAAGCTTTCTTT.